Listed below are T cell receptor beta chains from one sample, sequenced in a study of blood T cell repertoires in COVID-19. Libraries were prepared by immunoSEQ multiplex PCR; TCRdb keeps only in-frame clonotypes and omits some of them. The repertoire holds roughly 90,000 clones, with about 85% as singletons. What was sequenced was peripheral blood. These TCRs come from a man aged 80 or over with acute or convalescent COVID-19. CDR3s include the opening cysteine and the closing phenylalanine or tryptophan. D genes are given only for firm matches. Not all rows give a size; the values are once, few, many and, for expanded clones, a class.

clone size	D gene	V gene	J gene	CDR3 protein	CDR3 DNA
NA	NA	TRBV5-5	TRBJ2-1	CASSFGSFNEQFF	TGTGCCAGCAGCTTCGGGAGTTTCAATGAGCAGTTCTTC
NA	TRBD1	TRBV28	TRBJ1-4	CASSYQTGGNEKLFF	TGTGCCAGCAGCTACCAGACAGGGGGTAATGAAAAACTGTTTTTT
NA	NA	TRBV21-1	TRBJ1-5	CASSKPGQGNQMRQPQHF	TGTGCCAGCAGCAAACCGGGACAGGGGAATCAGATGCGTCAGCCCCAGCATTTT
once	TRBD2	TRBV5-1	TRBJ2-7	CASTISGLSSYEQYF	TGCGCCAGCACCATTAGCGGGTTGAGCTCCTACGAGCAGTACTTC
few	NA	TRBV30	TRBJ1-2	CAWRTGANYGYTF	TGTGCCTGGAGGACCGGAGCTAACTATGGCTACACCTTC
NA	TRBD1	TRBV19	TRBJ1-5	CASSIPRLGTGNQPQHF	TGTGCCAGTAGTATACCTCGACTTGGGACAGGGAATCAGCCCCAGCATTTT
NA	NA	TRBV18	TRBJ2-2	CASSLPGSQGLAGELFF	TGTGCCAGCTCACTCCCGGGTTCCCAGGGATTGGCCGGGGAGCTGTTTTTT
NA	TRBD2	TRBV6-5	TRBJ2-3	CASSQGLMTDTQYF	TGTGCCAGCAGTCAGGGACTAATGACAGATACGCAGTATTTT
NA	NA	TRBV7-6	TRBJ1-3	CASSLDIWGSSGNTIYF	TGTGCCAGCAGCTTAGATATCTGGGGCAGCTCTGGAAACACCATATATTTT
NA	TRBD1	TRBV5-1	TRBJ1-4	CASSKTGDATNEKLFF	TGCGCCAGCAGCAAGACAGGGGATGCAACTAATGAAAAACTGTTTTTT
NA	NA	TRBV5-1	TRBJ2-5	CASSNLQGPPQETQYF	TGCGCCAGCAGCAACCTTCAGGGTCCCCCACAGGAGACCCAGTACTTC
NA	TRBD1	TRBV25-1	TRBJ2-7	CASSGDRDSHEQYF	TGTGCCAGCAGTGGGGACAGGGATTCTCACGAGCAGTACTTC
NA	NA	TRBV27	TRBJ1-5	CASIPAAGVNQPQHF	TGTGCCAGCATCCCAGCCGCAGGGGTCAATCAGCCCCAGCATTTT
NA	NA	TRBV29-1	TRBJ2-2	CSVGARVTGELFF	TGCAGCGTTGGGGCCAGGGTCACCGGGGAGCTGTTTTTT
NA	TRBD2	TRBV11-3	TRBJ2-1	CASSVSGTSGIPFF	TGTGCCAGCAGCGTATCCGGGACTAGCGGGATCCCGTTCTTC
once	TRBD1	TRBV3-1/TRBV3-2	TRBJ1-5	CASSMRQGSQPQHF	TGTGCCAGCAGCATGAGACAGGGTAGCCAGCCCCAGCATTTT
NA	NA	TRBV10-3	TRBJ1-4	CAISLTPGGTNEKLFF	TGTGCCATCAGTTTGACCCCGGGGGGCACTAATGAAAAACTGTTTTTT
once	TRBD2	TRBV10-3	TRBJ2-5	CAIQRERQETQYF	TGTGCCATCCAGCGGGAGAGACAAGAGACCCAGTACTTC
NA	NA	TRBV5-6	TRBJ1-2	CASTQGFYGYTF	TGTGCCAGCACCCAGGGTTTCTATGGCTACACCTTC
NA	TRBD2	TRBV15	TRBJ2-1	CATSRDFAGGANEQFF	TGTGCCACCAGCAGAGATTTCGCGGGAGGGGCCAATGAGCAGTTCTTC
once	NA	TRBV5-4	TRBJ2-5	CASSLEGETQYF	TGTGCCAGCAGCTTAGAGGGAGAGACCCAGTACTTC
NA	NA	TRBV5-8	TRBJ1-1	CASRYSGTLNTEAFF	TGTGCCAGCAGGTACTCCGGGACTTTGAACACTGAAGCTTTCTTT
NA	NA	TRBV7-7	TRBJ2-4	CASSLAEGRLGLAKNIQYF	TGTGCTAGCAGCTTAGCGGAGGGGCGTTTAGGGCTGGCCAAAAACATTCAGTACTTC
NA	NA	TRBV7-3	TRBJ1-1	CASSSHGDLRNTEAFF	TGTGCCAGCAGCTCCCACGGGGACTTAAGGAACACTGAAGCTTTCTTT
NA	NA	TRBV7-8	TRBJ2-7	CASSNRQGNTYEQYF	TGTGCCAGCAGTAATCGCCAGGGTAACACCTACGAGCAGTACTTC
NA	NA	TRBV28	TRBJ2-3	CASIPQVGPNTDTQYF	TGTGCCAGCATCCCTCAGGTGGGCCCAAACACAGATACGCAGTATTTT
NA	NA	TRBV9	TRBJ2-3	CASSVGSPDTQYF	TGTGCCAGCAGCGTAGGGAGCCCAGATACGCAGTATTTT